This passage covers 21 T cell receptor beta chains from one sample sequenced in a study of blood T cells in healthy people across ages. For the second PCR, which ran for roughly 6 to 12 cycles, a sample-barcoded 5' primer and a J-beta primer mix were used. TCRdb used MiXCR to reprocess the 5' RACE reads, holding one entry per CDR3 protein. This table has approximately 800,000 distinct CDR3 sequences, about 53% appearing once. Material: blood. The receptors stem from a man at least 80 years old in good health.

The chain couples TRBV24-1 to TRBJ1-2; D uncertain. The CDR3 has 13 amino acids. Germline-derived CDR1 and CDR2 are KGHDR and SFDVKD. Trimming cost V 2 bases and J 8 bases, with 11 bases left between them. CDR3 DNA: TGTGCCACCAGTGATTCTCCGACGGACGGCTACACCTTC. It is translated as CATSDSPTDGYTF.

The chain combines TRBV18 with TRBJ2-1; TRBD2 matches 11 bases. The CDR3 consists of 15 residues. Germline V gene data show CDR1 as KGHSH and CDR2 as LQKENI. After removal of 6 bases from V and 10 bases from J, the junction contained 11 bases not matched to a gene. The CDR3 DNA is TGTGCCAGCTCGTCCGGGACTAGCGGCAATCTAGAGCAGTTCTTC. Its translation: CASSSGTSGNLEQFF.

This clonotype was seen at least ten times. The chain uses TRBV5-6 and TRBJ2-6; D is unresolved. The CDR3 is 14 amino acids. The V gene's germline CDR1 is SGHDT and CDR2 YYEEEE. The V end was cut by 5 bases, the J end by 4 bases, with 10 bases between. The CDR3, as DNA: TGTGCCAGCAGTTTAGGGCCCGGGGCCAACGTCCTGACTTTC. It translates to CASSLGPGANVLTF.

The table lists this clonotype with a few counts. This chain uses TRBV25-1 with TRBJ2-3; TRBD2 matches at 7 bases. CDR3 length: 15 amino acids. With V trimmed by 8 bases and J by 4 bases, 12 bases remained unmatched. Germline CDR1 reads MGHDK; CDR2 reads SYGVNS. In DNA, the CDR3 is TGTGCCAGCTGCCGAGGGGCGGGAGCCTCAGATACGCAGTATTTT. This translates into CASCRGAGASDTQYF. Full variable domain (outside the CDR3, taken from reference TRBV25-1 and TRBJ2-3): EADIYQTPRYLVIGTGKKITLECSQTMGHDKMYWYQQDPGMELHLIHYSYGVNSTEKGDLSSESTVSRIRTEHFPLTLESARPSHTSQYLCASCRGAGASDTQYFGPGTRLTVL.

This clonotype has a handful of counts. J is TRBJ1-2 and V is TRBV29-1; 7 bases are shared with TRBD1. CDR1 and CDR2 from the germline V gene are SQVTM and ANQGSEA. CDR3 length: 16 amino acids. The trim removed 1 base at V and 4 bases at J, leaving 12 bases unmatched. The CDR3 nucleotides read TGCAGCGTTGAAGCCTTTGGGGACAGCGGGGTCTATGGCTACACCTTC. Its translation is CSVEAFGDSGVYGYTF.

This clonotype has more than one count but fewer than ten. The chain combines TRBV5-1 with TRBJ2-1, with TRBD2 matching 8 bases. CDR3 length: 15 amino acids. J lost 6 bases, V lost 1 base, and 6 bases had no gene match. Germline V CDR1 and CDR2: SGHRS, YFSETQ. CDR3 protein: CASSLLAGTGNEQFF. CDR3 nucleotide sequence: TGCGCCAGCAGCTTGTTAGCGGGGACCGGCAATGAGCAGTTCTTC.

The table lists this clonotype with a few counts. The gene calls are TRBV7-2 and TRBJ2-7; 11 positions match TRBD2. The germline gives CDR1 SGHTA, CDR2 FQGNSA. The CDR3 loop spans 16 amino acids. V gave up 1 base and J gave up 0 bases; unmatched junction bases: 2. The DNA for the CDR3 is TGTGCCAGCAGCTTAGAAGGACTAGCGGGCTCCTACGAGCAGTACTTC. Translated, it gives CASSLEGLAGSYEQYF.

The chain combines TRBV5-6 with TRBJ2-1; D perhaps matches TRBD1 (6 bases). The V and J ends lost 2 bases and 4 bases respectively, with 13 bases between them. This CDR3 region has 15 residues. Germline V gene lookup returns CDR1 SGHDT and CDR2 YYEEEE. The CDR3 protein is CASSFAGDPYNEQFF. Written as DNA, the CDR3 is TGTGCCAGCAGCTTCGCAGGGGACCCGTACAATGAGCAGTTCTTC.

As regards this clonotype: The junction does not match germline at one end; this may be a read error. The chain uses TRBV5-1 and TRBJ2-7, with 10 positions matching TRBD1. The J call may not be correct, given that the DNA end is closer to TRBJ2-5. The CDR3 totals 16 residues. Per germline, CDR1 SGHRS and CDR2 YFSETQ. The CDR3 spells CVSSEAPTGGRETQYF. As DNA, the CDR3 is TGCGTCAGCAGCGAGGCCCCGACAGGGGGCAGAGAGACCCAGTACTTC.

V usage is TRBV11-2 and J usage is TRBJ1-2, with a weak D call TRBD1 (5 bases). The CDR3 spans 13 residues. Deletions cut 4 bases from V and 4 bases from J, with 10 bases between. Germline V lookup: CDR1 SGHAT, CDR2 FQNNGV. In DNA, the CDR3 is TGTGCCAGCAGCTCGCCGGGACCCTATGGCTACACCTTC. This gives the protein CASSSPGPYGYTF. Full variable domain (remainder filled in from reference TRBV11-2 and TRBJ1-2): EAGVAQSPRYKIIEKRQSVAFWCNPISGHATLYWYQQILGQGPKLLIQFQNNGVVDDSQLPKDRFSAERLKGVDSTLKIQPAKLEDSAVYLCASSSPGPYGYTFGSGTRLTVV.

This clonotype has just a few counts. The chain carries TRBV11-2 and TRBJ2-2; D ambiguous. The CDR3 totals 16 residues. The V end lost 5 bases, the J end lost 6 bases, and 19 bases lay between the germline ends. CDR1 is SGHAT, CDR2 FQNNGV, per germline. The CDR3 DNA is TGTGCCAGCAGCCCCGTTGGGGTATTAGGTCCCGGGGAGCTGTTTTTT. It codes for CASSPVGVLGPGELFF.

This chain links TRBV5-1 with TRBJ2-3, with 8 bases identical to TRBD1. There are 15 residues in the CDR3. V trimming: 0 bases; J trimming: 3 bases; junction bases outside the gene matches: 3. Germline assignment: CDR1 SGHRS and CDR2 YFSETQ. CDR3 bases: TGCGCCAGCAGCTTGGGACAGGGGTTGACAGATACGCAGTATTTT. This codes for CASSLGQGLTDTQYF.

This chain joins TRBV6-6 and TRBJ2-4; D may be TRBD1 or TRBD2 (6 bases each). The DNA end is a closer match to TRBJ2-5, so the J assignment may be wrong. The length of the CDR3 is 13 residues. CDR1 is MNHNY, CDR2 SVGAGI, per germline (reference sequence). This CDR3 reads CATTRGPQETQYF. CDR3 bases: TGTGCCACCACCCGGGGGCCTCAAGAGACCCAGTACTTC.

The CDR3 protein is CASGLRLGTSGLGGEQFF. CDR3 DNA: TGTGCTAGTGGTTTGCGTCTCGGGACTAGCGGGCTCGGCGGTGAGCAGTTCTTC. The V call is TRBV12-5, the J call TRBJ2-1; 12 bases fit TRBD2. Germline CDR1 is LGHNT and CDR2 is FRNRAP. V was pared by 2 bases and J by 9 bases, with 14 bases of the junction left unmatched. The CDR3 contains 18 residues. The full variable domain, completed using reference TRBV12-5 and TRBJ2-1, is DARVTQTPRHKVTEMGQEVTMRCQPILGHNTVFWYRQTMMQGLELLAYFRNRAPLDDSGMPKDRFSAEMPDATLATLKIQPSEPRDSAVYFCASGLRLGTSGLGGEQFFGPGTRLTVL.

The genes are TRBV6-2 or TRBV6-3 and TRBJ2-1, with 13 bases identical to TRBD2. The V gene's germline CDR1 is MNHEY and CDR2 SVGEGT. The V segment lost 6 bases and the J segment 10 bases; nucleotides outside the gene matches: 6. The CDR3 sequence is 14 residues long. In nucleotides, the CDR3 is TGTGCCAGCAGGCGGGGACTAGCGGGGTTCGAGCAGTTCTTC. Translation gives CASRRGLAGFEQFF.

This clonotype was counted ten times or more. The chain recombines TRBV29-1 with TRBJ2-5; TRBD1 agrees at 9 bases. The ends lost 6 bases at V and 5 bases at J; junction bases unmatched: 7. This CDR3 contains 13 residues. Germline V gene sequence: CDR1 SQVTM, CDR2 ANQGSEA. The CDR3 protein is CSVVTGGGETQYF. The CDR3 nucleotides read TGCAGCGTCGTAACAGGGGGCGGGGAGACCCAGTACTTC. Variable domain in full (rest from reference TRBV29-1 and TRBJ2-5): SAVISQKPSRDICQRGTSLTIQCQVDSQVTMMFWYRQQPGQSLTLIATANQGSEATYESGFVIDKFPISRPNLTFSTLTVSNMSPEDSSIYLCSVVTGGGETQYFGPGTRLLVL.

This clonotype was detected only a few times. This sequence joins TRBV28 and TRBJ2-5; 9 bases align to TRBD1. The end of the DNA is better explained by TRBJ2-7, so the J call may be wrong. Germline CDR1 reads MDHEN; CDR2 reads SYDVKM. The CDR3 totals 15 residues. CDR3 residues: CASSLSAGTGIEQYF. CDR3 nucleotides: TGTGCCAGCAGTTTATCAGCCGGGACAGGGATCGAGCAGTACTTC.

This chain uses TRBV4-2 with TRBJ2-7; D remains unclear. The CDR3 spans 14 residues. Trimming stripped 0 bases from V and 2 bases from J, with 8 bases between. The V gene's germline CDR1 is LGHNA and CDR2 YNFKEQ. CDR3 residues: CASSQEGSTYEQYF. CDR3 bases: TGTGCCAGCAGCCAAGAGGGCTCCACCTACGAGCAGTACTTC.

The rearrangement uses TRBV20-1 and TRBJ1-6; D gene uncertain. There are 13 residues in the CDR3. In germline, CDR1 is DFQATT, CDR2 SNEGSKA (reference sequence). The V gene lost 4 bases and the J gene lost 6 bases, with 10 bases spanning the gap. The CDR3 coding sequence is TGCAGTGCTATGGTGGATCGTAATTCACCCCTCCACTTT. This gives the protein CSAMVDRNSPLHF.

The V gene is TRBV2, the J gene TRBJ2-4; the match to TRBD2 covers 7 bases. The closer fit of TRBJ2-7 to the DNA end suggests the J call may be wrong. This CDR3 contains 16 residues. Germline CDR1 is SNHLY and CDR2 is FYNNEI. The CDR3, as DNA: TGTGCCAGCAGTGAAGCTACCGGACTAGTGAGTTACGAGCAGTACTTC. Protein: CASSEATGLVSYEQYF.

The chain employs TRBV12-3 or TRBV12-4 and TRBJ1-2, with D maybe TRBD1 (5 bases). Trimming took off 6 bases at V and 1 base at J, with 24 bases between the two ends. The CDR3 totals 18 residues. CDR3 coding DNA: TGTGCCAGCAGCCCGTCGGGCGGGGGTCATAATATTAACTATGGCTACACCTTC. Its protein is CASSPSGGGHNINYGYTF.